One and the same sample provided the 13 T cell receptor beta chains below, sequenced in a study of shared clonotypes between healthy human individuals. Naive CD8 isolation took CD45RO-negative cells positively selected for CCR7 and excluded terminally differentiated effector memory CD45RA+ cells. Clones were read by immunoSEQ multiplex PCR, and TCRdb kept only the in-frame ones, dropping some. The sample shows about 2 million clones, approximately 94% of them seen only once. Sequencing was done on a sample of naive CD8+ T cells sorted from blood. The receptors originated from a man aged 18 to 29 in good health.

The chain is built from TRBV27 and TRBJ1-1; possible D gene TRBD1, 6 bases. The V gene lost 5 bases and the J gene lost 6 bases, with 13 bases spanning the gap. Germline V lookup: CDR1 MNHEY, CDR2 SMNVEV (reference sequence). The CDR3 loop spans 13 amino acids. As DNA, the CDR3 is TGTGCCAGCAGTCCCCACGGGGGCCCTGAAGCTTTCTTT. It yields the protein CASSPHGGPEAFF.

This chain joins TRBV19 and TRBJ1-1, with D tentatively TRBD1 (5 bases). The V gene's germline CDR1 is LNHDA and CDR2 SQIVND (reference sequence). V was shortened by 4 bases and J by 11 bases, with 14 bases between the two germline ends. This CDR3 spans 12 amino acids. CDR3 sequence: CASSTIPEGAFF. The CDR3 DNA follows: TGTGCCAGTAGTACGATTCCGGAGGGGGCTTTCTTT.

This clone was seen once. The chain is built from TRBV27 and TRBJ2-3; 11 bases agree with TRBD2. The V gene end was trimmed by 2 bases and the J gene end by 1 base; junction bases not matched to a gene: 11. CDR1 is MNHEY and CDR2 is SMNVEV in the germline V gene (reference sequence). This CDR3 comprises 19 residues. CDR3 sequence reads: CASSLTSGSISIGTDTQYF. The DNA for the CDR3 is TGTGCCAGCAGTTTAACTAGCGGGAGTATCAGCATTGGCACAGATACGCAGTATTTT.

The CDR3 region has the DNA TGTGCCAGTAGTATCGGGCCAGGGGGCATTGGTGAAAAACTGTTTTTT. Encoded protein: CASSIGPGGIGEKLFF. The V and J genes are TRBV19 and TRBJ1-4; TRBD1 matches 8 bases. After removal of 3 bases from V and 7 bases from J, the junction contained 10 bases not matched to a gene. CDR3 length: 16 amino acids. Germline values: CDR1 LNHDA, CDR2 SQIVND (reference sequence).

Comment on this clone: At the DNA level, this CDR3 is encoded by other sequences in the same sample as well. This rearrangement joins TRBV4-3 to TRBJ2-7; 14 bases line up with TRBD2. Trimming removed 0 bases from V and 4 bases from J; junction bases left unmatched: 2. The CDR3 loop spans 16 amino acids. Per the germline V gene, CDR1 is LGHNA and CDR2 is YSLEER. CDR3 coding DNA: TGCGCCAGCAGCCAAGAGGGACTAGCGGGAGCTTACGAGCAGTACTTC. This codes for CASSQEGLAGAYEQYF.

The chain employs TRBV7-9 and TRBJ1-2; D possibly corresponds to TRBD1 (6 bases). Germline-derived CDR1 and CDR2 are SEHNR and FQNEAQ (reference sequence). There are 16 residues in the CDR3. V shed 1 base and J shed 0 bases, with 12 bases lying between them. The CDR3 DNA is TGTGCCAGCAGCTTAGACAGGGATTTGGCTAACTATGGCTACACCTTC. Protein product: CASSLDRDLANYGYTF.

The CDR3 region is CASSYSPDRWNTEAFF. CDR3 bases: TGTGCCAGCAGTTACTCTCCGGACAGATGGAACACTGAAGCTTTCTTT. J is TRBJ1-1 and V is TRBV6-6; D may be TRBD1 (6 bases). V was cut by 0 bases and J by 1 base, with 12 bases left in between. The CDR3 runs 16 residues. CDR1 is MNHNY, CDR2 SVGAGI, per germline (reference sequence).

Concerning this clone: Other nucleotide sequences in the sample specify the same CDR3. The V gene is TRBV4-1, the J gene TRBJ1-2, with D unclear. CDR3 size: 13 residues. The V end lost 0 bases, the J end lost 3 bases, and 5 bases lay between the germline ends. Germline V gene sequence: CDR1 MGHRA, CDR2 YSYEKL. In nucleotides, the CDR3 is TGCGCCAGCAGCCAAGAAGGGTACTATGGCTACACCTTC. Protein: CASSQEGYYGYTF.

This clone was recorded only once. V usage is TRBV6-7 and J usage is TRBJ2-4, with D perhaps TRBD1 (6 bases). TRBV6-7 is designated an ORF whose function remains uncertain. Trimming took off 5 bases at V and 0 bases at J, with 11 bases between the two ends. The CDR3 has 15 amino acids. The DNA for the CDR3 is TGTGCCAGCAGTGACCACAGGGTAGCCAAAAACATTCAGTACTTC. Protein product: CASSDHRVAKNIQYF.

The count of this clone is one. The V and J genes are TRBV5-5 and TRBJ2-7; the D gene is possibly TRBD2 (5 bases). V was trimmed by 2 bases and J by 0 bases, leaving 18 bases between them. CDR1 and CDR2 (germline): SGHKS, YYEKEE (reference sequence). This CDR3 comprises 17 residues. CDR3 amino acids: CASSLRQIGLRSYEQYF. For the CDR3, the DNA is TGTGCCAGCAGCTTACGCCAGATAGGACTCCGCTCCTACGAGCAGTACTTC.

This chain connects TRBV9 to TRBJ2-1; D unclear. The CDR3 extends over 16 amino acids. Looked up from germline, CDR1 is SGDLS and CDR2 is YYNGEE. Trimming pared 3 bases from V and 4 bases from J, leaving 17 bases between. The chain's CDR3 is CASSAGVGIEYNEQFF. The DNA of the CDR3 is TGTGCCAGCAGCGCCGGAGTAGGGATTGAGTACAATGAGCAGTTCTTC.

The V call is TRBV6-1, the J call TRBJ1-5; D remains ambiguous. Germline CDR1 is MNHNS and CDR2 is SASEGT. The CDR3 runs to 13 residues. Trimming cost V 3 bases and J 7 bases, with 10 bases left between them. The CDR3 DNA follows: TGTGCCAGCAGTGAGGAATTCCCGCAGCCCCAGCATTTT. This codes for CASSEEFPQPQHF.

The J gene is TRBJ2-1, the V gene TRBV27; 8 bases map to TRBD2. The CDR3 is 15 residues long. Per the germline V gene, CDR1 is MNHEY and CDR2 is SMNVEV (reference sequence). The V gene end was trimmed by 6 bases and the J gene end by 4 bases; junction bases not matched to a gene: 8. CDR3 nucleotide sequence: TGTGCCAGCAGCCCAAGTAGCGGGACTTACAATGAGCAGTTCTTC. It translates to CASSPSSGTYNEQFF.